Listed here are 31 T cell receptor delta chains from one sample, sequenced in a study of gamma-delta T cells after stem cell transplantation. TCRdb fed the RT-PCR reads to CATT. In the table there are just over 15,000 delta-chain clones, about 8.6% of which are singletons. Sequenced input: gamma-delta T cells. Receptors were obtained from a human donor. It is not recorded whose cells these are; they may come from a transplant donor.

Turning to this clone: Since a far larger clone is one base different, this is likely a read error. This sample also contains other DNA sequences that code for the same CDR3. The gene calls are TRDV1 and TRDJ1, with D perhaps matching TRDD2 (7 bases). This CDR3 has 21 residues. Trimming pared 2 bases from V and 7 bases from J, leaving 35 bases between. The germline V gene has CDR1 TSWWSYY and CDR2 QGS. CDR3 amino acids: CALGEISYPLLLGDTLGKLIF. The CDR3 DNA reads as TGTGCTCTTGGGGAAATTTCCTACCCCCTCCTACTGGGAGATACGCTGGGTAAACTCATCTTT.

The table lists this clone with a few counts. TCRdb has a much larger clone's protein, which differs at residue 13 from the translation of this DNA, likely because of a read error; what is shown is the protein translated from the DNA. This sequence joins TRDV2 and TRDJ1, with no clear D. Germline-derived CDR1 and CDR2 are GEAIGNYY and EKD. CDR3 length: 15 amino acids. The CDR3 coding sequence is TGTGCCTGTGATGGAATGGCCCCGAGCATCGATAAACACATCTTT. Translating it yields CACDGMAPSIDKHIF.

This clone turned up a few times. A far more abundant clone sits one base away, making this likely a read error. The same CDR3 is also encoded by other DNA sequences in this sample. The CDR3 protein is CACDTVGTGGYTHSEYTDKLIF. In nucleotides, the CDR3 is TGTGCCTGTGACACGGTGGGAACTGGGGGATACACTCACTCAGAGTACACTGATAAACTCATCTTT. The chain recombines TRDV2 with TRDJ1; 12 bases align to TRDD3. Looked up from germline, CDR1 is GEAIGNYY and CDR2 is EKD. CDR3 length equals 22 residues.

Many counts were recorded for this clone. A far bigger clonotype differs at one base, so this is likely a read error. Other DNA variants within this sample encode the same CDR3. V gene TRDV2 combines with J gene TRDJ1; TRDD3 aligns across 8 bases. V shed 2 bases and J 5 bases; nucleotides not matched to a gene: 18. Per germline, CDR1 GEAIGNYY and CDR2 EKD. This CDR3 region has 18 residues. CDR3 protein: CACDILTVDGDTTDKLIF. The CDR3 coding sequence is TGTGCCTGTGACATATTAACCGTCGACGGGGATACCACTGATAAACTCATCTTT.

Regarding this clone: TCRdb shows a much larger clone's protein in place of this DNA's translation, and the two differ at residues 7 and 11, likely through a read error; the protein shown is translated from the DNA. V usage is TRDV2 and J usage is TRDJ1; D remains ambiguous. The CDR3 totals 21 residues. Germline-derived CDR1 and CDR2 are GEAIGNYY and EKD. Trimming took 0 bases from V and 0 from J, leaving 28 bases between them. The CDR3 DNA is TGTGCCTGTGACACCCTCCATCTCGTACTGTGGACTAGATCGTACACCGATAAACTCATCTTT. Translation gives CACDTLHLVLWTRSYTDKLIF.

This clone turned up a few times. TCRdb lists the protein of a much larger clone for this DNA, which differs at residue 11, so this is likely a read error; the protein given here is translated from the DNA itself. The J gene is TRDJ1, the V gene TRDV2; TRDD3 is a possible D gene (6 bases). The CDR3 sequence is 15 residues long. Germline loops: CDR1 GEAIGNYY, CDR2 EKD. CDR3 region: CACDKLGPNTGKLIF. CDR3 DNA sequence: TGTGCCTGTGACAAGCTGGGGCCAAACACCGGTAAACTCATCTTT.

This clone has a handful of counts. A read error likely explains why the TCRdb protein, taken from a much larger clone, differs from this DNA's translation at residue 11; the protein shown is translated from the DNA. The V and J genes are TRDV1 and TRDJ1, with 8 nucleotides matching TRDD2. There are 23 residues in the CDR3. Per the germline V gene, CDR1 is TSWWSYY and CDR2 is QGS. J gave up 0 bases and V 1 base, and 25 bases lay outside the gene matches. The CDR3 nucleotides are TGTGCTCTTGGGGAACATCTTCCTACGATCCGGGGTCTCCCCGCCGTGGACACCGATAAACTCATCTTT. It encodes CALGEHLPTIRGLPAVDTDKLIF.

This clone has at least ten counts. This chain connects TRDV2 to TRDJ1; perhaps TRDD3 as D (5 bases). This CDR3 is built from 21 residues. V gave up 0 bases and J gave up 1 base, with 29 bases separating them. CDR1 and CDR2 from the germline V gene are GEAIGNYY and EKD. The CDR3 DNA is TGTGCCTGTGACACCGTTGAGTCCCACCTGCATACTGGTGTACTCACCGATAAACTCATCTTT. Its protein product is CACDTVESHLHTGVLTDKLIF.

This clone was picked up a small number of times. This DNA's translation differs at residues 7 and 15 from TCRdb's protein, which comes from a much larger clone; a read error is likely, and the protein shown is translated from the DNA. The chain joins TRDV2 to TRDJ1; the match to TRDD3 covers 8 bases. The CDR3 contains 21 residues. Unmatched junction bases numbered 20, after V lost 0 bases and J lost 0 bases. From germline, CDR1 is GEAIGNYY and CDR2 EKD. The CDR3 bases are TGTGCCTGTGACACCATTCCTGGGGGACCCACAACGGTTGCCCACACCGATAAACTCATCTTT. Translating gives CACDTIPGGPTTVAHTDKLIF.

This clone was seen a handful of times. This is likely an artifact of a read error, given a far larger clone one base away. Distinct nucleotide sequences in the sample also encode this CDR3. The chain is built from TRDV1 and TRDJ1; TRDD3 matches at 13 bases. The CDR3 has 25 residues. Germline lookup yields CDR1 TSWWSYY and CDR2 QGS. CDR3 in DNA: TGTGCTCTTGGGGAACCCGACAGGGGATTCCTACGTGGAACTGGGGGATACGGTTACACCGATAAACTCATTTTT. It is translated as CALGEPDRGFLRGTGGYGYTDKLIF.

Only a few counts were recorded for this clone. The V gene is TRDV1, the J gene TRDJ1; 13 positions match TRDD3. Germline V CDR1 and CDR2: TSWWSYY, QGS. With 11 bases clipped from V and 0 bases from J, the junction kept 18 bases outside the gene matches. CDR3 size: 19 residues. CDR3 nucleotide sequence: TGTGCTATGGAGGGGTACTGGGGGATACGCGACGAGTACACCGATAAACTCATCTTT. Protein: CAMEGYWGIRDEYTDKLIF.

The sample holds a few counts of this clone. One base separates it from a far larger clone, so it is likely a read error. This specimen includes other DNA sequences encoding the same CDR3. This chain connects TRDV1 to TRDJ1, with D maybe TRDD3 (9 bases). This CDR3 has 20 residues. V gave up 9 bases and J gave up 0 bases, with 32 bases separating them. The germline gives CDR1 TSWWSYY, CDR2 QGS. The CDR3 here is CALWGFLPVLGDTDTDKLIF. The DNA for the CDR3 is TGTGCTCTGTGGGGCTTCCTACCTGTACTTGGGGATACGGACACCGATAAACTCATCTTT.

This clone was observed a handful of times. Being one base from a much bigger clone, this may be a read error. Different DNA sequences within this sample yield the same CDR3. V gene TRDV1 combines with J gene TRDJ1, with TRDD2 as a possible D gene (9 bases). The V gene lost 0 bases and the J gene lost 1 base, with 42 bases spanning the gap. This CDR3 contains 26 residues. From germline, CDR1 is TSWWSYY and CDR2 QGS. The CDR3, as DNA: TGTGCTCTTGGGGAACTAGAGGTCCCCTCCTTCCTACGGGGGCCGGGCGTACTGGGGGCCACCGATAAACTCATCTTT. The encoded protein is CALGELEVPSFLRGPGVLGATDKLIF.

The table lists this clone with many counts. This probably arose from a read error, given a far larger clone one base away. This chain connects TRDV2 to TRDJ3; possibly TRDD3 for D (5 bases). Deletions cut 2 bases from V and 0 bases from J, with 19 bases between. CDR1 GEAIGNYY and CDR2 EKD come from the germline V gene. This CDR3 is built from 20 residues. The CDR3 protein is CACDKTEGTLGSWDTRQMFF. The CDR3 DNA reads as TGTGCCTGTGACAAAACGGAGGGGACTTTAGGCTCCTGGGACACCCGACAGATGTTTTTC.

Notes on this clone: The TCRdb protein comes from a much larger clone and disagrees with this DNA's translation at residue 13, likely due to a read error; the protein given here is derived from the DNA. This sample includes further DNA sequences coding for the same CDR3. The chain joins TRDV1 to TRDJ1; the D gene is possibly TRDD3 (8 bases). CDR3 length: 21 amino acids. Trimming took 2 bases from V and 7 from J, leaving 35 bases between them. Germline V gene sequence: CDR1 TSWWSYY, CDR2 QGS. This CDR3 is CALGEISYPLLLRDTLGKLIF. The CDR3 coding sequence is TGTGCTCTTGGGGAAATTTCCTACCCCCTCCTACTGAGGGATACGCTGGGTAAACTCATCTTT.

This clone was recorded at least ten times. The junction does not match germline at one end; this may be a read error. Other DNA sequences within the sample encode an identical CDR3. This chain joins TRDV2 and TRDJ1; TRDD3 matches 12 bases. The CDR3 loop spans 19 amino acids. CDR1 is GEAIGNYY, CDR2 EKD, per germline. CDR3 region: CACDSVLGDTSSRADNLIF. The DNA of the CDR3 is TGTGCCTGTGACAGCGTACTGGGGGATACCTCCTCCCGTGCCGATAACCTCATCTTT.

In this sample, this clone is medium-sized (0.01 to 0.1%). The identical CDR3 is also encoded by other nucleotide sequences in the sample. The chain uses TRDV2 and TRDJ1; TRDD3 agrees at 13 bases. Germline CDR1 reads GEAIGNYY; CDR2 reads EKD. The CDR3 has 17 amino acids. Trimming at V came to 3 bases and at J to 1 base, leaving 7 bases not matched to a gene. For the CDR3, the DNA is TGTGCCTGTGACCCACTGGGGGATACGCATCGCACCGATAAACTCATCTTT. Translation gives CACDPLGDTHRTDKLIF.

This clone was seen more than once but under ten times. The protein TCRdb lists belongs to a much larger clone and differs from this DNA's translation at residue 3, which points to a read error; the protein shown is made from the DNA. The chain links TRDV2 to TRDJ1; 9 bases fit TRDD3. This CDR3 region has 15 residues. In germline, CDR1 is GEAIGNYY, CDR2 EKD. The CDR3 DNA sequence: TGTGCCTCTGACACCGAACTGGGGGAGACCGATAAACTCATCTTT. Its protein is CASDTELGETDKLIF.

This clone was seen at least ten times. A single base is all that separates this from a far larger clone, so a read error is likely. The chain couples TRDV2 to TRDJ1, with TRDD3 matching over 10 bases. The CDR3 extends over 19 amino acids. Germline V lookup: CDR1 GEAIGNYY, CDR2 EKD. CDR3 in DNA: TGTGCCTGTGGCACCGTTATGGCTCAGCTGGGGGATAGAATCGGTAAACTCATCTTT. Translated: CACGTVMAQLGDRIGKLIF.

In its sample, this clone was seen a few times. The protein that TCRdb holds for this DNA derives from a much larger clone and differs from the translated DNA at residue 14, which likely indicates a read error; the protein shown here is translated from the DNA. This chain joins TRDV1 and TRDJ1; 8 bases fit TRDD3. The length of the CDR3 is 20 residues. The germline gives CDR1 TSWWSYY, CDR2 QGS. With 4 bases clipped from V and 0 bases from J, the junction kept 19 bases outside the gene matches. CDR3: CALGGSLTTGWGTHTDKLIF. The CDR3 coding sequence is TGTGCTCTTGGGGGCTCCCTGACTACGGGCTGGGGGACGCACACCGATAAACTCATCTTT.

To note about this clone: TCRdb assigns this DNA the protein of a much larger clone, which departs from its translation at residue 12; this likely reflects a read error, and the protein shown comes from translating the DNA. The V gene is TRDV2, the J gene TRDJ1, with 13 bases identical to TRDD3. The germline CDR1 and CDR2 sequences are GEAIGNYY and EKD. V lost 2 bases, J lost 3 bases, and 8 bases stayed unmatched. The CDR3 loop spans 17 amino acids. The CDR3 region has the DNA TGTGCCTGTGACAGACTACTGGGGGATACGCGGTCCGATAAACTCATCTTT. This encodes CACDRLLGDTRSDKLIF.

This clone has just a few counts. The protein held in TCRdb is that of a much larger clone and does not match this DNA's translation at residues 5 and 7, likely because of a read error; the protein shown is translated from the DNA. The gene calls are TRDV2 and TRDJ1, with 11 bases matching TRDD3. In germline, CDR1 is GEAIGNYY, CDR2 EKD. This CDR3 region has 19 residues. J gave up 2 bases and V 0 bases, and 13 bases lay outside the gene matches. The CDR3 nucleotides are TGTGCCTGTGACACCGTAATGGGGGATACGCCCCCCTCAACCGATAAACTCATCTTT. Residues: CACDTVMGDTPPSTDKLIF.

Details on this clone: This DNA translates differently at residue 3 from the TCRdb protein, which is that of a much larger clone; a read error is likely, and the protein shown is the DNA's own translation. Other DNA sequences in the sample encode the same CDR3. This sequence joins TRDV1 and TRDJ2, with 8 bases aligning to TRDD3. Germline lookup yields CDR1 TSWWSYY and CDR2 QGS. This CDR3 is built from 23 residues. The CDR3, as DNA: TGTGCTCCTGGGAAGGGGATCCTACTGAAATACGGGGGGATATTGGACTTGACAGCACAACTCTTCTTT. This encodes CAPGKGILLKYGGILDLTAQLFF.

This clone came up a few times. The protein recorded in TCRdb matches a much larger clone and deviates from this DNA's translation at residue 6, suggesting a read error; the protein here is obtained by translating the DNA. The chain is built from TRDV2 and TRDJ1; 8 positions agree with TRDD3. Germline loops: CDR1 GEAIGNYY, CDR2 EKD. CDR3 length: 19 residues. V lost 0 bases, J lost 3 bases, and 17 bases stayed unmatched. The CDR3 nucleotides are TGTGCCTGTGACACCGCTGGAACGGGGATACCGGGGACCCCCGATAAACTCATCTTT. Residues: CACDTAGTGIPGTPDKLIF.

By sample fraction, this clone is medium-sized. The identical CDR3 is also encoded by other nucleotide sequences in the sample. V usage is TRDV2 and J usage is TRDJ1, with 8 bases aligning to TRDD3. Germline CDR1 is GEAIGNYY and CDR2 is EKD. Trimming cost V 3 bases and J 3 bases; bases outside gene matches: 8. The CDR3 totals 15 residues. As DNA, the CDR3 is TGTGCCTGTGACGCGATGGGGGATCGGCCCGATAAACTCATCTTT. Translating gives CACDAMGDRPDKLIF.

As regards this clone: This DNA's translation and the protein TCRdb lists, from a much larger clone, do not match at residue 3, likely due to a read error; the protein shown is translated from the DNA. J is TRDJ1 and V is TRDV2; TRDD3 agrees at 11 bases. This CDR3 region has 16 residues. Germline CDR1 is GEAIGNYY and CDR2 is EKD. The CDR3 here is CARDTVGGYDSDKLIF. CDR3 DNA sequence: TGTGCCCGTGACACCGTTGGGGGATACGATTCCGATAAACTCATCTTT.

This clone showed up just a few times. A much larger clone is a single base away; this may be a read error. The sample holds other DNA sequences that translate to the same CDR3. This rearrangement joins TRDV1 to TRDJ1; perhaps TRDD3 as D (5 bases). Germline lookup yields CDR1 TSWWSYY and CDR2 QGS. The CDR3 loop spans 20 amino acids. CDR3 in DNA: TGCGCTCTTGGGGACCCTATTGTCGGGGGGCCCCTAACTCTCACCGATAAACTCATCTTT. This translates into CALGDPIVGGPLTLTDKLIF.

This clone showed up just a few times. The protein held in TCRdb is that of a much larger clone and does not match this DNA's translation at residue 6, likely because of a read error; the protein shown is translated from the DNA. V and J are TRDV2 and TRDJ1, with TRDD3 matching 10 bases. This CDR3 has 20 residues. The germline CDR1 and CDR2 sequences are GEAIGNYY and EKD. Trimming removed 0 bases from V and 4 bases from J; junction bases left unmatched: 19. The CDR3 DNA reads as TGTGCCTGTGACACCGGTTACCAACTCGTGGGGGATACAACGGGCGATAAACTCATCTTT. This gives the protein CACDTGYQLVGDTTGDKLIF.

This clone has more than one count but fewer than ten. The chain carries TRDV2 and TRDJ1, with 13 bases fitting TRDD3. Germline CDR1 reads GEAIGNYY; CDR2 reads EKD. The V and J ends lost 0 bases and 1 base, in that order; junction bases with no gene match: 7. The CDR3 is 18 amino acids. The CDR3 DNA is TGTGCCTGTGACACCGTACTGGGGGATACGATGATCACCGATAAACTCATCTTT. This encodes CACDTVLGDTMITDKLIF.

This chain links TRDV1 with TRDJ1, with 7 bases aligning to TRDD3. Germline V CDR1 and CDR2: TSWWSYY, QGS. There are 18 residues in the CDR3. Trimming removed 2 bases from V and 4 bases from J; junction bases left unmatched: 16. The CDR3 DNA reads as TGTGCTCTTGGGGAAGGCGACCGACGCTGGGGGGGGAGCGATAAACTCATCTTT. It translates to CALGEGDRRWGGSDKLIF.

This clone was picked up a small number of times. The TCRdb record carries a much larger clone's protein, which differs from this DNA's translation at residue 12; a read error is the likely cause, and the protein listed here is the DNA translation. The chain recombines TRDV2 with TRDJ1; TRDD3 might be the D (6 bases). The germline V and J ends were trimmed by 0 bases and 2 bases, with 24 bases remaining between them. Germline lookup yields CDR1 GEAIGNYY and CDR2 EKD. This CDR3 is built from 19 residues. The CDR3 sequence is CACDTVPTGPVGGTDKLIF. The CDR3 DNA reads as TGTGCCTGTGACACCGTCCCCACAGGGCCAGTGGGGGGTACCGATAAACTCATCTTT.